This T cell receptor (beta chain) was recovered during a study of response to subunit inactivated influenza vaccine. Study conclusions and caveats: Few additional T cells are recruited per seasonal influenza vaccination, authors suggested.

This clonotype has more than one count but fewer than ten. What it binds is not known. TCRdb itself ran the RT-PCR reads through MiXCR, one entry per CDR3 protein. In the table there are roughly 700,000 distinct CDR3 sequences, approximately 14% of which are singletons. The clonotype comes from a man aged 50-59 years who received an inactivated influenza vaccine. Material: PBMCs from blood, obtained roughly 2 weeks before vaccination.

Here the CDR3 DNA reads TGTGCCAGCAGCTTAAGGGGGAGTCCCAACAATGAGCAGTTCTTC. Translating gives CASSLRGSPNNEQFF. The chain joins TRBV7-9 to TRBJ2-1; D might be TRBD1 (6 bases). Germline CDR1 is SEHNR and CDR2 is FQNEAQ (reference sequence). With 2 bases removed from V and 5 bases from J, the gap between germline ends came to 13 bases. This CDR3 region has 15 residues.